Each of the 8 T cell receptor beta chains below was sequenced from the same sample in a study of metastatic and nonmetastatic thyroid tumors. TCRdb re-analyzed the PCR reads through MiXCR. The sample has roughly 55,000 clones, under 20% seen once. None of the patients had undergone any treatment ahead of thyroid surgery. The sequenced sample was blood. The receptors stem from a male donor with papillary thyroid cancer or a benign thyroid nodule (not recorded which). Some clones in this sample may be carry-over from other donors' samples.

The table lists this clone with a count of one. The chain joins TRBV5-1 to TRBJ1-2; 10 bases align to TRBD1. J gave up 6 bases and V 5 bases, and 10 bases lay outside the gene matches. CDR1 and CDR2 from the germline V gene are SGHRS and YFSETQ. This CDR3 is 15 amino acids long. The CDR3 loop reads CASSVNHGTGDGYTF. In DNA, the CDR3 is TGCGCCAGCAGTGTCAATCACGGGACAGGGGATGGCTACACCTTC.

This clone was counted a few times. It may be a read error: a sequence one base away is much more abundant. The same CDR3 can be traced to other DNA sequences in this sample. The chain employs TRBV7-6 and TRBJ2-3; TRBD2 is a possible D gene (5 bases). Trimming left V 5 bases short and J 2 bases short, with 17 bases between. The germline CDR1 and CDR2 sequences are SGHVS and FNYEAQ. This CDR3 has 16 amino acids. CDR3 loop: CASSGERGTDTDTQYF. The CDR3 nucleotides read TGTGCCAGCAGCGGGGAACGGGGTACCGACACAGATACGCAGTATTTT. Full variable domain (rest looked up from reference TRBV7-6 and TRBJ2-3): GAGVSQSPRYKVTKRGQDVALRCDPISGHVSLYWYRQALGQGPEFLTYFNYEAQQDKSGLPNDRFSAERPEGSISTLTIQRTEQRDSAMYRCASSGERGTDTDTQYFGPGTRLTVL.

In its sample, this clone was seen many times. The genes are TRBV28 and TRBJ1-2; D ambiguous. Trimming cost V 2 bases and J 5 bases, with 18 bases left between them. Germline CDR1 reads MDHEN; CDR2 reads SYDVKM. The CDR3 contains 16 residues. CDR3 sequence: CASSLTLKLWGYGYTF. The CDR3 nucleotides are TGTGCCAGCAGTTTAACACTCAAACTATGGGGTTATGGCTACACCTTC.

This chain links TRBV6-1 with TRBJ1-2; D perhaps matches TRBD1 (5 bases). V was trimmed by 10 bases and J by 0 bases, leaving 12 bases between them. Germline CDR1 MNHNS, CDR2 SASEGT. This CDR3 spans 13 amino acids. The CDR3 reads CATAPGANYGYTF. CDR3 bases: TGTGCCACTGCCCCGGGGGCTAACTATGGCTACACCTTC.

This clone was recorded at least ten times. This rearrangement joins TRBV2 to TRBJ1-1, with D unresolved. Germline V CDR1 and CDR2: SNHLY, FYNNEI. V shed 6 bases and J shed 1 base, with 15 bases lying between them. The CDR3 extends over 15 amino acids. DNA of the CDR3: TGTGCCAGCAGCGCTGACGGTTACGAGAACACTGAAGCTTTCTTT. It translates to CASSADGYENTEAFF.

This clone was seen many times. The rearrangement links TRBV10-3 to TRBJ2-5; 7 positions match TRBD1. The trim removed 7 bases at V and 2 bases at J, leaving 4 bases unmatched. CDR1 and CDR2 from the germline V gene are ENHRY and SYGVKD. This CDR3 spans 13 amino acids. The CDR3 DNA follows: TGTGCCATCAACTCGGACAGGCAAGAGACCCAGTACTTC. Translating gives CAINSDRQETQYF.

In its sample, this clone was seen many times. The CDR3 spells CASSFPSSVEETQYF. The CDR3 DNA reads as TGTGCCAGCAGCTTCCCCTCTAGCGTCGAAGAGACCCAGTACTTC. This rearrangement joins TRBV5-6 to TRBJ2-5, with a tentative D call TRBD2 (6 bases). The CDR3 is 15 amino acids. Germline values: CDR1 SGHDT, CDR2 YYEEEE. V dropped 2 bases and J dropped 3 bases, with 14 bases sitting between them.

The chain has TRBV7-8 and TRBJ2-2; 8 bases agree with TRBD2. The junction had 6 bases not matched to a gene; V was cut back by 6 bases and J by 6 bases. The CDR3 totals 14 residues. Germline V gene lookup returns CDR1 SGHVS and CDR2 FQNEAQ. The CDR3 bases are TGTGCCAGCAGTCAGCGACTAGCGTCCGGGGAGCTGTTTTTT. Translation: CASSQRLASGELFF.